The next 16 T cell receptor beta chains were all read from a single sample in a study of blood T cell repertoires in COVID-19. The table came from immunoSEQ multiplex PCR; TCRdb's copy has only in-frame clones and leaves some out. Seen here are around 65,000 clones, 86% observed once, and the top ten hold more than 14%. Sequencing was carried out using peripheral blood. The receptor source for this set is a human donor in a cohort sampled during active COVID-19.

This chain uses TRBV7-9 with TRBJ2-3; 10 bases map to TRBD2. The ends lost 4 bases at V and 4 bases at J; junction bases unmatched: 5. Germline V CDR1 and CDR2: SEHNR, FQNEAQ (reference sequence). The CDR3 runs 15 residues. This CDR3 reads CASSSSGGAADTQYF. The CDR3 coding sequence is TGTGCCAGCAGCTCTAGCGGGGGTGCAGCAGATACGCAGTATTTT.

The rearrangement joins TRBV9 to TRBJ1-4; the D gene is possibly TRBD1 (5 bases). This CDR3 is 14 amino acids long. Germline CDR1 reads SGDLS; CDR2 reads YYNGEE. The V gene lost 4 bases and the J gene lost 6 bases, with 13 bases spanning the gap. The CDR3 protein is CASSPGRVDEKLFF. In DNA form, the CDR3 reads TGTGCCAGCAGCCCAGGGAGGGTCGATGAAAAACTGTTTTTT.

The rearrangement uses TRBV7-9 and TRBJ2-7, with no clear D. Germline CDR1 SEHNR, CDR2 FQNEAQ (reference sequence). V dropped 5 bases and J dropped 3 bases, with 17 bases sitting between them. This CDR3 has 15 residues. CDR3 amino acids: CASSREARRSYEQYF. CDR3 sequence (DNA): TGTGCCAGCAGCCGAGAGGCACGACGGAGCTACGAGCAGTACTTC.

This sequence joins TRBV7-3 and TRBJ1-1; D remains unclear. This CDR3 comprises 15 residues. Germline V gives CDR1 SGHTA, CDR2 FQGTGA. The germline V and J ends were trimmed by 6 bases and 1 base, with 15 bases remaining between them. In DNA, the CDR3 is TGTGCCAGCAGTCGAGATTCGGGGAAGAACACTGAAGCTTTCTTT. Its translation: CASSRDSGKNTEAFF.

V and J are TRBV4-1 and TRBJ2-3, with 11 bases matching TRBD2. Per germline, CDR1 MGHRA and CDR2 YSYEKL. The V segment lost 4 bases and the J segment 5 bases; nucleotides outside the gene matches: 2. This CDR3 spans 14 amino acids. The CDR3 DNA follows: TGCGCCAGCAGCCTCGGACTAGCGGGAGATACGCAGTATTTT. Amino acids: CASSLGLAGDTQYF.

This chain connects TRBV6-4 to TRBJ2-2, with D possibly matching TRBD1 (7 bases). CDR3 size: 15 residues. V lost 4 bases and J lost 6, with 15 bases in between. Germline lookup yields CDR1 MRHNA and CDR2 SNTAGT. This CDR3 reads CASSAGGGVAGELFF. CDR3 nucleotide sequence: TGTGCCAGCAGTGCAGGGGGAGGTGTCGCCGGGGAGCTGTTTTTT.

This rearrangement joins TRBV6-2 or TRBV6-3 to TRBJ2-5; 10 positions agree with TRBD1. Germline V CDR1 and CDR2: MNHEY, SVGEGT. The CDR3 totals 17 residues. J gave up 4 bases and V 2 bases, and 10 bases lay outside the gene matches. The CDR3 protein is CASSYADRGRGIETQYF. CDR3 sequence (DNA): TGTGCCAGCAGTTACGCAGACAGGGGGCGAGGAATAGAGACCCAGTACTTC.

V usage is TRBV6-2 or TRBV6-3 and J usage is TRBJ1-6, with 7 bases that match TRBD1. Germline trimming cut 0 bases from V and 5 bases from J; bases unmatched to any gene: 4. The CDR3 loop spans 16 amino acids. The V gene's germline CDR1 is MNHEY and CDR2 SVGEGT. The CDR3 DNA reads as TGTGCCAGCAGTTACTCGATCAGGGGGGATAATTCACCCCTCCACTTT. This translates into CASSYSIRGDNSPLHF.

The genes are TRBV5-1 and TRBJ2-7, with 7 bases aligning to TRBD1. This CDR3 has 15 amino acids. Germline V gives CDR1 SGHRS, CDR2 YFSETQ. Trimming removed 4 bases from V and 4 bases from J; junction bases left unmatched: 11. The CDR3 coding sequence is TGCGCCAGCAGCCCAATCCGGGACAGCAATTACGAGCAGTACTTC. Translated: CASSPIRDSNYEQYF.

The chain combines TRBV7-3 with TRBJ2-1, with 7 positions matching TRBD1. V lost 5 bases and J lost 8; bases outside the gene matches: 15. The CDR3 covers 16 residues. CDR1 and CDR2 from the germline V gene are SGHTA and FQGTGA. The CDR3 DNA reads TGTGCCAGCAGCCCCAACAGGGTAAGGGGGCTACATGAGCAGTTCTTC. Translating it yields CASSPNRVRGLHEQFF.

This chain connects TRBV7-2 to TRBJ2-7; no clear D. The germline gives CDR1 SGHTA, CDR2 FQGNSA. This CDR3 has 15 residues. The V and J ends lost 1 base and 3 bases respectively, with 13 bases between them. The CDR3 loop is CASSLGSAVSYEQYF. The CDR3 region has the DNA TGTGCCAGCAGCTTAGGAAGCGCCGTTAGCTACGAGCAGTACTTC. The full variable domain, with the rest looked up from reference TRBV7-2 and TRBJ2-7, is GAGVSQSPSNKVTEKGKDVELRCDPISGHTALYWYRQSLGQGLEFLIYFQGNSAPDKSGLPSDRFSAERTGGSVSTLTIQRTQQEDSAVYLCASSLGSAVSYEQYFGPGTRLTVT.

A few counts support this clone. This CDR3 is CASSLEFSLGRETQYF. For the CDR3, the DNA is TGCGCCAGCAGCTTGGAGTTCTCGTTGGGGCGGGAGACCCAGTACTTC. This chain links TRBV5-1 with TRBJ2-5; perhaps TRBD1 as D (5 bases). The CDR3 is 16 amino acids. Germline-derived CDR1 and CDR2 are SGHRS and YFSETQ. Trimming pared 0 bases from V and 5 bases from J, leaving 17 bases between. The whole variable domain, remainder taken from reference TRBV5-1 and TRBJ2-5, is KAGVTQTPRYLIKTRGQQVTLSCSPISGHRSVSWYQQTPGQGLQFLFEYFSETQRNKGNFPGRFSGRQFSNSRSEMNVSTLELGDSALYLCASSLEFSLGRETQYFGPGTRLLVL.

The J gene is TRBJ2-7, the V gene TRBV30, with D perhaps matching TRBD2 (6 bases). The V and J ends lost 0 bases and 6 bases respectively, with 12 bases between them. This CDR3 has 13 amino acids. CDR1 and CDR2 (germline): GTSNPN, SVGIG (reference sequence). The CDR3 here is CAWSVRAGFEQYF. For the CDR3, the DNA is TGTGCCTGGAGTGTAAGGGCGGGGTTCGAGCAGTACTTC.

This chain uses TRBV12-5 with TRBJ1-2; D ambiguous. V shed 3 bases and J shed 2 bases, with 7 bases lying between them. The CDR3 is made up of 13 amino acids. CDR1 and CDR2 (germline): LGHNT, FRNRAP. Here the CDR3 DNA reads TGTGCTAGTGGTTTATTCTCGAACTATGGCTACACCTTC. This translates into CASGLFSNYGYTF.

This clone has just one count. The V and J genes are TRBV6-2 or TRBV6-3 and TRBJ1-5; D is unclear. The germline CDR1 and CDR2 sequences are MNHEY and SVGEGT. The CDR3 contains 15 residues. Trimming removed 4 bases from V and 4 bases from J, with 14 bases in between. CDR3 DNA: TGTGCCAGCAGTTCAGGCGCGGGTTTTAATCAGCCCCAGCATTTT. It specifies CASSSGAGFNQPQHF.

The chain has TRBV5-6 and TRBJ1-6, with 9 bases matching TRBD1. There are 16 residues in the CDR3. The V gene's germline CDR1 is SGHDT and CDR2 YYEEEE. V lost 4 bases, J lost 8 bases, and 10 bases stayed unmatched. CDR3 DNA sequence: TGTGCCAGCAGCGCGCAACAGGGGGCTAATTATTCACCCCTCCACTTT. This sequence encodes CASSAQQGANYSPLHF. Full variable domain (rest looked up from reference TRBV5-6 and TRBJ1-6): DAGVTQSPTHLIKTRGQQVTLRCSPKSGHDTVSWYQQALGQGPQFIFQYYEEEERQRGNFPDRFSGHQFPNYSSELNVNALLLGDSALYLCASSAQQGANYSPLHFGNGTRLTVT.